Listed here are 23 T cell receptor beta chains from one sample, sequenced in a study of Graves' ophthalmopathy and Graves' hyperthyroidism (dated by TCRdb to the late 2010s). TCRdb names Illumina HiSeq 2000 as the instrument used. TCR beta CDR3 regions were amplified from RNA transcripts for repertoire sequencing. The first round was an RT-PCR using HTBI primers with the Qiagen OneStep RT-PCR kit, and this first round was followed by a second-round multiplex PCR, then size selection and purification. TCRdb reprocessed the public reads (quality trimming at Q25 with fastp, clone calling with MiXCR) and kept in-frame beta chains. Under each unique CDR3 protein, matching rows form one entry showing the most common genes and DNA. This sample has just over 400,000 distinct CDR3 sequences in its table, and roughly 21% of those were observed once. Around 3.1% of the sample lies in the top ten. The sample was peripheral blood. The receptors were gathered from a woman aged 18-30 years with stable Graves' hyperthyroidism. Donor details come from another sample of the same person, matched by shared clones.

This clonotype was observed many times. The V gene is TRBV11-1, the J gene TRBJ2-7, with D possibly TRBD1 on 5 matching bases. The CDR3 is 14 amino acids. Germline values: CDR1 SGHAT, CDR2 FQDESV (reference sequence). Trimming removed 4 bases at V and 1 base at J, with 11 bases between. CDR3 protein: CASSWTPRSYEQYF. The CDR3 DNA is TGTGCCAGCAGCTGGACACCGAGGTCCTACGAGCAGTACTTC.

The sample holds many counts of this clonotype. This rearrangement joins TRBV6-5 to TRBJ2-4, with 9 nucleotides matching TRBD1. The junction had 15 bases not matched to a gene; V was cut back by 6 bases and J by 3 bases. The CDR3 length is 18 residues. CDR1 and CDR2 from the germline V gene are MNHEY and SVGAGI. This CDR3 is CASRASGQGGLGKNIQYF. In DNA, the CDR3 is TGTGCCAGCAGAGCGTCGGGACAGGGAGGGTTGGGCAAAAACATTCAGTACTTC.

This clonotype occurred a few times. One base away lies a much larger clone, so this may be a sequencing read error. The CDR3: CASCRDRDTEAFF. The DNA for the CDR3 is TGTGCCAGCTGTCGGGACAGGGACACTGAAGCTTTCTTT. V and J are TRBV27 and TRBJ1-1, with TRBD1 matching over 9 bases. The CDR3 has 13 amino acids. The V gene end was trimmed by 8 bases and the J gene end by 3 bases; junction bases not matched to a gene: 4. Germline V gene data show CDR1 as MNHEY and CDR2 as SMNVEV (reference sequence).

This clonotype was picked up many times. The chain combines TRBV6-1 with TRBJ2-5; 8 bases align to TRBD1. The CDR3 covers 15 residues. J was trimmed by 4 bases and V by 2 bases; bases with no gene match: 6. CDR1 and CDR2 from the germline V gene are MNHNS and SASEGT. The DNA of the CDR3 is TGTGCCAGCAGTGAATGGCAGGGGGCGGGAGAGACCCAGTACTTC. Residues: CASSEWQGAGETQYF.

This clonotype appeared a few times. V is TRBV27 and J is TRBJ1-6; D is unresolved. In germline, CDR1 is MNHEY, CDR2 SMNVEV (reference sequence). The CDR3 contains 14 residues. V was shortened by 2 bases and J by 7 bases, with 9 bases between the two germline ends. CDR3 nucleotide sequence: TGTGCCAGCAGTTTAAGTAACGGAAATTCACCCCTCCACTTT. Translated: CASSLSNGNSPLHF.

There are many counts of this clonotype. The chain links TRBV20-1 to TRBJ2-5; D ambiguous. Germline V lookup: CDR1 DFQATT, CDR2 SNEGSKA (reference sequence). CDR3 length: 13 residues. The germline V and J ends were trimmed by 0 bases and 1 base, with 6 bases remaining between them. The CDR3 DNA sequence: TGCAGTGCTAGAGAAGGCGGCCAAGAGACCCAGTACTTC. As protein: CSAREGGQETQYF.

This clonotype was seen repeatedly, ten times or more. The V call is TRBV7-9, the J call TRBJ1-5; no definite D call. The CDR3 spans 17 residues. V was cut by 5 bases and J by 3 bases, with 20 bases left in between. Germline assignment: CDR1 SEHNR and CDR2 FQNEAQ (reference sequence). CDR3 region: CASSPDYRKGINQPQHF. The CDR3 coding sequence is TGTGCCAGCAGCCCAGATTACCGAAAGGGCATCAATCAGCCCCAGCATTTT.

The sample holds a few counts of this clonotype. This chain links TRBV4-1 with TRBJ1-5; TRBD1 might be the D (5 bases). The CDR3 spans 16 residues. V dropped 4 bases and J dropped 8 bases, with 21 bases sitting between them. Per the germline V gene, CDR1 is MGHRA and CDR2 is YSYEKL. Written as DNA, the CDR3 is TGCGCCAGCAGCCCTTTTGCGGGGCTTGGGGGGAAGCCCCAGCATTTT. This gives the protein CASSPFAGLGGKPQHF.

This clonotype was seen ten or more times. The chain carries TRBV7-9 and TRBJ2-7; D call uncertain. This CDR3 has 12 residues. The germline V gene has CDR1 SEHNR and CDR2 FQNEAQ (reference sequence). The V end was cut by 5 bases, the J end by 3 bases, with 8 bases between. Here the CDR3 reads CASSLDVYEQYF. DNA for the CDR3: TGTGCCAGCAGCCTAGACGTCTACGAGCAGTACTTC.

This clonotype has a count of ten or more. The chain combines TRBV2 with TRBJ2-2; 9 positions agree with TRBD1. The CDR3 loop spans 14 amino acids. Germline CDR1 is SNHLY and CDR2 is FYNNEI. With 5 bases clipped from V and 6 bases from J, the junction kept 4 bases outside the gene matches. In DNA form, the CDR3 reads TGTGCCAGCAGTCAAACAGGGGGCTCCGGGGAGCTGTTTTTT. Its protein is CASSQTGGSGELFF.

In this sample, this clonotype turned up many times. The V call is TRBV6-1, the J call TRBJ2-7; D possibly uses TRBD1 or TRBD2 (5 bases each). This CDR3 is 15 amino acids long. V shed 6 bases and J shed 4 bases, with 19 bases lying between them. CDR1 and CDR2 from the germline V gene are MNHNS and SASEGT. CDR3 DNA sequence: TGTGCCAGCAGCGTCACACGAGACAGAGGGTACGAGCAGTACTTC. Protein sequence: CASSVTRDRGYEQYF.

This clonotype was seen at least ten times. The chain uses TRBV7-2 and TRBJ1-2; no firm D call. This CDR3 has 12 residues. V was clipped by 2 bases and J by 12 bases, with 13 bases between them. Germline CDR1 SGHTA, CDR2 FQGNSA. CDR3 in amino acids: CASSLRVGSNTF. For the CDR3, the DNA is TGTGCCAGCAGCTTACGGGTGGGGTCCAACACCTTC.

This clonotype was counted ten times or more. J is TRBJ1-5 and V is TRBV19, with D unresolved. The ends were cut back, 1 base at V and 2 bases at J, with 12 bases in the middle. From germline, CDR1 is LNHDA and CDR2 SQIVND (reference sequence). The CDR3 has 16 amino acids. The CDR3: CASSIVEGLGNQPQHF. CDR3 nucleotides: TGTGCCAGTAGTATAGTAGAAGGGTTGGGCAATCAGCCCCAGCATTTT.

In its sample, this clonotype was seen many times. The chain has TRBV7-2 and TRBJ2-4, with 8 bases identical to TRBD1. There are 18 residues in the CDR3. V shed 1 base, J shed 8 bases, and the junction held 16 bases outside the gene matches. CDR1 and CDR2 from the germline V gene are SGHTA and FQGNSA. CDR3 protein: CASSLVGVGAGGPDIQYF. Here the CDR3 DNA reads TGTGCCAGCAGCTTAGTAGGGGTAGGGGCAGGGGGCCCAGACATTCAGTACTTC.

About this clonotype itself: This may come from a read error, since a much larger clone is one base off. The chain has TRBV25-1 and TRBJ2-5; D unresolved. Germline values: CDR1 MGHDK, CDR2 SYGVNS. The CDR3 covers 12 residues. This chain's CDR3 is CASSAPSLTQDF. CDR3 bases: TGTGCCAGCAGTGCCCCTTCGTTGACCCAGGACTTC.

This clonotype was observed many times. The chain combines TRBV15 with TRBJ2-7; D remains unclear. CDR1 LNHNV and CDR2 YYDKDF come from the germline V gene (reference sequence). The CDR3 has 12 residues. V lost 0 bases to trimming and J lost 4 bases, with 4 bases between them. The DNA of the CDR3 is TGTGCCACCAGCAGAGATCGATACGAGCAGTACTTC. Its translation: CATSRDRYEQYF.

This clonotype was recorded many times. V gene TRBV28 combines with J gene TRBJ2-7; D is perhaps TRBD2 (5 bases). This CDR3 spans 13 amino acids. V dropped 8 bases and J dropped 5 bases, with 16 bases sitting between them. CDR1 and CDR2 (germline): MDHEN, SYDVKM. As DNA, the CDR3 is TGTGCCAGCGCCGAGACTATTTACCACGAGCAGTACTTC. This sequence encodes CASAETIYHEQYF.

This clonotype has just a few counts. The chain uses TRBV12-3 or TRBV12-4 and TRBJ2-7, with D uncertain. V was cut by 5 bases and J by 3 bases, with 14 bases left in between. The CDR3 length is 14 residues. Here the CDR3 DNA reads TGTGCCAGCAGTCCCCTAGTCCTAGGCTACGAGCAGTACTTC. Its protein is CASSPLVLGYEQYF.

At least ten counts were recorded for this clonotype. The genes are TRBV6-2 or TRBV6-3 and TRBJ1-5; TRBD1 agrees at 7 bases. The CDR3 length is 16 residues. In germline, CDR1 is MNHEY, CDR2 SVGEGT. The trim removed 4 bases at V and 0 bases at J, leaving 6 bases unmatched. The CDR3 sequence is CASSFGQAYSNQPQHF. DNA for the CDR3: TGTGCCAGCAGTTTTGGACAGGCTTATAGCAATCAGCCCCAGCATTTT.

V gene TRBV11-1 combines with J gene TRBJ1-2; 12 bases agree with TRBD1. The CDR3 is made up of 16 amino acids. Germline CDR1 and CDR2: SGHAT and FQDESV (reference sequence). V lost 1 base and J lost 6; bases outside the gene matches: 6. CDR3 DNA: TGTGCCAGCAGCTTAGACGTGGGACAGGGGGCGAATGGCTACACCTTC. Translated, it gives CASSLDVGQGANGYTF.

In this sample, this clonotype turned up a few times. The chain uses TRBV20-1 and TRBJ2-7, with D tentatively TRBD1 or TRBD2 (5 bases each). In germline, CDR1 is DFQATT, CDR2 SNEGSKA (reference sequence). CDR3 length equals 13 residues. Trimming removed 6 bases at V and 4 bases at J, with 16 bases between. This CDR3 is CSAWEQDSYEQYF. The CDR3 nucleotides read TGCAGTGCCTGGGAACAGGACTCATACGAGCAGTACTTC.

This clonotype was recorded many times. The chain joins TRBV20-1 to TRBJ1-5; 8 bases are a match to TRBD1. Per germline, CDR1 DFQATT and CDR2 SNEGSKA (reference sequence). This CDR3 is built from 15 residues. V lost 1 base to trimming and J lost 1 base; unmatched junction nucleotides: 3. The CDR3 loop reads CSARAGGWSNQPQHF. The CDR3 DNA reads TGCAGTGCTAGAGCAGGGGGCTGGAGCAATCAGCCCCAGCATTTT.

The sample holds many counts of this clonotype. The CDR3 loop reads CASSESQETQYF. The DNA for the CDR3 is TGCGCCAGCAGTGAAAGCCAAGAGACCCAGTACTTC. The V call is TRBV10-1, the J call TRBJ2-5; D unresolved. Per germline, CDR1 WNHNN and CDR2 SYGVQD (reference sequence). Trimming took off 3 bases at V and 1 base at J, with 3 bases between the two ends. The CDR3 is 12 amino acids.